Following are 12 T cell receptor beta chains from one sample sequenced in a study of PD-1 blockade in classical Hodgkin lymphoma. This table comes from immunoSEQ multiplex PCR, and its TCRdb copy is limited to in-frame clones, with some not included. This table holds about 5,600 clones, 82% found once. No patient escaped relapse after autologous stem cell transplantation, and brentuximab vedotin exposure varied. Thawed PBMCs supplied CD8+ T cells via magnetic negative selection. This sample comprised CD8+ T cells from blood, obtained at baseline. Every receptor here comes from a human donor with classical Hodgkin lymphoma.

The chain recombines TRBV9 with TRBJ2-1, with D uncertain. Germline CDR1 and CDR2: SGDLS and YYNGEE. Trimming shortened V by 2 bases and J by 6 bases, and 18 bases separated the two germline ends. This CDR3 spans 16 amino acids. In DNA, the CDR3 is TGTGCCAGCAGCGTGGAGTACCGGCCCCGAGGCAATGAGCAGTTCTTC. Residues: CASSVEYRPRGNEQFF.

The chain has TRBV7-9 and TRBJ2-5; 7 nucleotides agree with TRBD1. Trimming took 4 bases from V and 11 from J; bases not matched to a gene: 19. Germline V gene data show CDR1 as SEHNR and CDR2 as FQNEAQ (reference sequence). The CDR3 totals 16 residues. The DNA of the CDR3 is TGTGCCAGCAGCTCCCCACCGGACAGGCCCTCTTACGATCAGTACTTC. It yields the protein CASSSPPDRPSYDQYF.

The gene calls are TRBV4-3 and TRBJ1-5; tentatively, D is TRBD1 (5 bases). The V end lost 2 bases, the J end lost 1 base, and 12 bases lay between the germline ends. Germline values: CDR1 LGHNA, CDR2 YSLEER. This CDR3 has 16 residues. The CDR3 is CASSQQYQGSNQPQHF. The DNA of the CDR3 is TGCGCCAGCAGCCAACAATATCAGGGAAGCAATCAGCCCCAGCATTTT.

V and J are TRBV4-3 and TRBJ2-7; 8 bases agree with TRBD1. The CDR3 length is 14 residues. After removal of 3 bases from V and 4 bases from J, the junction contained 5 bases not matched to a gene. CDR1 is LGHNA and CDR2 is YSLEER in the germline V gene. This CDR3 is CASSQEDRAYEQYF. The CDR3 DNA sequence: TGCGCCAGCAGCCAGGAGGACAGGGCGTACGAGCAGTACTTC.

V and J are TRBV28 and TRBJ2-7, with 8 bases matching TRBD1. The V gene's germline CDR1 is MDHEN and CDR2 SYDVKM. CDR3 length equals 14 residues. J was trimmed by 2 bases and V by 6 bases; bases with no gene match: 6. The DNA of the CDR3 is TGTGCCAGCAGATACACAGGGGGTCCCTACGAGCAGTACTTC. Residues: CASRYTGGPYEQYF.

This rearrangement joins TRBV4-3 to TRBJ2-7; D gene ambiguous. The CDR3 sequence is 16 residues long. CDR1 is LGHNA, CDR2 YSLEER, per germline. Trimming took off 0 bases at V and 2 bases at J, with 14 bases between the two ends. The CDR3 DNA follows: TGCGCCAGCAGCCAAGATGGTGGCGCATCAACCTACGAGCAGTACTTC. Protein: CASSQDGGASTYEQYF.

The rearrangement uses TRBV19 and TRBJ2-1; the match to TRBD1 covers 7 bases. The ends lost 6 bases at V and 3 bases at J; junction bases unmatched: 5. The CDR3 extends over 14 amino acids. The germline V gene has CDR1 LNHDA and CDR2 SQIVND (reference sequence). CDR3 protein: CASRTRDSYNEQFF. The CDR3 nucleotides read TGTGCCAGTAGAACCCGGGACAGCTACAATGAGCAGTTCTTC. Based on the CDR3 plus reference TRBV19 and TRBJ2-1, the full variable domain is DGGITQSPKYLFRKEGQNVTLSCEQNLNHDAMYWYRQDPGQGLRLIYYSQIVNDFQKGDIAEGYSVSREKKESFPLTVTSAQKNPTAFYLCASRTRDSYNEQFFGPGTRLTVL.

This chain links TRBV27 with TRBJ2-3; D gene ambiguous. The germline V gene has CDR1 MNHEY and CDR2 SMNVEV (reference sequence). Trimming shortened V by 10 bases and J by 2 bases, and 19 bases separated the two germline ends. The CDR3 consists of 15 residues. The CDR3 here is CATLGSRFPTDTQYF. Here the CDR3 DNA reads TGTGCCACCCTGGGGTCTAGGTTCCCCACAGATACGCAGTATTTT.

This sequence joins TRBV6-4 and TRBJ2-3, with 8 bases matching TRBD2. V trimming: 3 bases; J trimming: 8 bases; junction bases outside the gene matches: 7. This CDR3 contains 14 residues. Germline V gene sequence: CDR1 MRHNA, CDR2 SNTAGT. The CDR3 is CASSEAGAGGTQYF. CDR3 DNA: TGTGCCAGCAGTGAAGCGGGGGCCGGAGGTACGCAGTATTTT.

The chain employs TRBV4-3 and TRBJ2-1; no firm D call. The V and J ends lost 2 bases and 0 bases respectively, with 8 bases between them. Per the germline V gene, CDR1 is LGHNA and CDR2 is YSLEER. CDR3 size: 15 residues. This CDR3 is CASSQLLSSYNEQFF. CDR3 DNA sequence: TGCGCCAGCAGCCAACTACTAAGCTCCTACAATGAGCAGTTCTTC.

The table lists this clone with a count of one. The chain has TRBV4-2 and TRBJ2-2; D remains ambiguous. The CDR3 spans 15 residues. Trimming shortened V by 1 base and J by 3 bases, and 9 bases separated the two germline ends. Per the germline V gene, CDR1 is LGHNA and CDR2 is YNFKEQ. The CDR3 DNA sequence: TGTGCCAGCAGCCAAGTCGGAGATTACACCGGGGAGCTGTTTTTT. It encodes CASSQVGDYTGELFF.

This clone was detected once. This rearrangement joins TRBV5-5 to TRBJ2-7; D might be TRBD1 (5 bases). Germline V CDR1 and CDR2: SGHKS, YYEKEE (reference sequence). This CDR3 region has 19 residues. The germline V and J ends were trimmed by 0 bases and 4 bases, with 26 bases remaining between them. CDR3 sequence (DNA): TGTGCCAGCAGCTTGGCCGCAGGGCTAGACCTTTCCAGACGATACGAGCAGTACTTC. Encoded protein: CASSLAAGLDLSRRYEQYF.